The 12 T cell receptor beta chains in this list originate from one sample, sequenced in a study of identical twins. MiXCR, applied by TCRdb to the 5' RACE reads, yields one record per CDR3 protein. The data contain about 150,000 distinct CDR3 sequences, 3% to 4% of them singletons. The specimen sequenced was memory T cells sorted from blood. The receptors shown here come from a man aged 18 to 30 in good health.

This clonotype was counted at least ten times. The rearrangement joins TRBV5-6 to TRBJ2-5, with a weak D call TRBD2 (5 bases). The CDR3 contains 13 residues. V lost 0 bases and J 3 bases, leaving 6 bases between the germline ends. Germline loops: CDR1 SGHDT, CDR2 YYEEEE. In DNA form, the CDR3 reads TGTGCCAGCAGCTTGGGGCGGGAAGAGACCCAGTACTTC. Its protein is CASSLGREETQYF.

This clonotype was counted many times. The CDR3 spells CASSQPGLAQETQYF. The CDR3 DNA follows: TGCGCCAGCAGCCAGCCGGGACTAGCACAAGAGACCCAGTACTTC. V gene TRBV4-1 combines with J gene TRBJ2-5; 9 positions agree with TRBD2. V was clipped by 3 bases and J by 2 bases; unmatched bases: 4. Germline V gene sequence: CDR1 MGHRA, CDR2 YSYEKL. This CDR3 has 15 amino acids.

Ten or more counts support this clonotype. The rearrangement joins TRBV7-9 to TRBJ1-2, with D perhaps TRBD1 (6 bases). Germline assignment: CDR1 SEHNR and CDR2 FQNEAQ (reference sequence). The CDR3 consists of 13 residues. With 5 bases removed from V and 7 bases from J, the gap between germline ends came to 14 bases. The CDR3 bases are TGTGCCAGCAGCCAACGGACAGATCGTGGCTACACCTTC. Protein product: CASSQRTDRGYTF.

There are a few counts of this clonotype. A much larger clone differs from this one at a single base, so this may be a read error. The V and J genes are TRBV2 and TRBJ2-7; a possible D gene is TRBD1 (6 bases). In germline, CDR1 is SNHLY, CDR2 FYNNEI. Trimming removed 3 bases from V and 6 bases from J, with 12 bases in between. The CDR3 is 13 amino acids. The CDR3 sequence: CASSETDSGEQYF. CDR3 in DNA: TGTGCCAGCAGTGAGACGGACAGTGGCGAGCAGTACTTC.

In this sample, this clonotype turned up many times. The gene calls are TRBV7-9 and TRBJ2-1; TRBD1 might be the D (5 bases). Germline-derived CDR1 and CDR2 are SEHNR and FQNEAQ (reference sequence). The length of the CDR3 is 14 residues. V lost 5 bases and J lost 4, with 12 bases in between. CDR3 in amino acids: CASSLTDRYNEQFF. CDR3 nucleotides: TGTGCCAGCAGCCTCACCGACAGATACAATGAGCAGTTCTTC.

This clonotype was observed many times. The chain is built from TRBV6-2 or TRBV6-3 and TRBJ2-7; the D gene is possibly TRBD1 (6 bases). The CDR3 is 13 amino acids. CDR1 MNHEY and CDR2 SVGEGT come from the germline V gene. The ends were cut back, 7 bases at V and 4 bases at J, with 14 bases in the middle. DNA for the CDR3: TGTGCCAGCAAGTCCGGGACAACTTACGAGCAGTACTTC. It translates to CASKSGTTYEQYF.

This clonotype was observed at least ten times. V is TRBV6-4 and J is TRBJ2-1; TRBD2 matches 8 bases. V trimming: 5 bases; J trimming: 8 bases; junction bases outside the gene matches: 5. Germline CDR1 reads MRHNA; CDR2 reads SNTAGT. The CDR3 contains 13 residues. CDR3 sequence (DNA): TGTGCCAGCAGTCCCGGACTAGCCGATGAGCAGTTCTTC. Translating it yields CASSPGLADEQFF.

This clonotype has ten or more counts. The CDR3 loop is CASTAGEYNEQFF. Here the CDR3 DNA reads TGTGCCAGCACGGCGGGAGAGTACAATGAGCAGTTCTTC. V and J are TRBV6-1 and TRBJ2-1, with 7 bases aligning to TRBD2. Trimming at V came to 7 bases and at J to 4 bases, leaving 4 bases not matched to a gene. CDR3 size: 13 residues. Germline CDR1 MNHNS, CDR2 SASEGT.

In its sample, this clonotype was seen many times. The chain recombines TRBV6-2 or TRBV6-3 with TRBJ1-1, with D hard to call. From germline, CDR1 is MNHEY and CDR2 SVGEGT. V was cut by 2 bases and J by 6 bases, with 4 bases left in between. This CDR3 has 11 amino acids. The chain's CDR3 is CASSYQSEAFF. The CDR3 region has the DNA TGTGCCAGCAGTTACCAATCTGAAGCTTTCTTT.

This clonotype was counted ten times or more. The V gene is TRBV7-2, the J gene TRBJ1-4, with D unclear. This CDR3 comprises 14 residues. Looked up from germline, CDR1 is SGHTA and CDR2 is FQGNSA. V shed 1 base and J shed 4 bases, with 7 bases lying between them. The CDR3 DNA sequence: TGTGCCAGCAGCTTAGGACGGATTAATGAAAAACTGTTTTTT. It yields the protein CASSLGRINEKLFF.

This clonotype has a count of ten or more. This rearrangement joins TRBV10-2 to TRBJ2-3; D unresolved. Germline V gene data show CDR1 as WSHSY and CDR2 as SAAADI. The CDR3 length is 10 residues. Deletions cut 6 bases from V and 5 bases from J, with 3 bases between. CDR3 loop: CASRGDTQYF. The CDR3 region has the DNA TGCGCCAGCAGGGGAGATACGCAGTATTTT.

The sample holds many counts of this clonotype. The chain employs TRBV5-1 and TRBJ2-5; possible D gene TRBD1, 8 bases. The germline V gene encodes CDR1 SGHRS and CDR2 YFSETQ. V lost 0 bases to trimming and J lost 5 bases, with 20 bases between them. CDR3 size: 17 residues. The CDR3: CASSLERGRGRSETQYF. In nucleotides, the CDR3 is TGCGCCAGCAGCTTGGAGCGGGGCAGGGGGCGTAGTGAGACCCAGTACTTC.